This paragraph covers one T cell receptor beta chain sequence. Its antigen is currently unknown. Germline CDR1 is MNHEY and CDR2 is SVGAGI. Trimming took 7 bases from V and 8 from J, leaving 17 bases between them. CDR3 size: 13 residues. This entry belongs to a study of Ad26.COV2.S vaccination and SARS-CoV-2 variants. Study-level findings and limits: Non-spike TCR breadth showed similarity between vaccine and placebo recipients.

Documented treatment: around 19 received Ad26.COV2.S at low or high dose, single or two shots; several received placebo; per-sample allocation not given. Samples analyzed were those drawn on day 63 after the first vaccine or placebo injection. The study used a vaccine consisting of an Ad26 vector that expressed Wuhan-strain SARS-CoV-2 spike. Here immunoSEQ multiplex PCR was the method, and the copy in TCRdb shows in-frame clones only, minus some. The sample has about 680,000 clones; roughly 90% are singletons. The specimen comprised peripheral blood, sampled in a trial of Ad26.COV2.S vaccine versus placebo. The source of this sequence is a person between 18 and 65 years old who received the Ad26.COV2.S COVID-19 vaccine or a placebo. V gene TRBV6-5 combines with J gene TRBJ1-2; D call uncertain. The CDR3 DNA sequence: TGTGCCAGCAATCCGGGCCCGGACGGCGGCTACACCTTC. Translating gives CASNPGPDGGYTF.